This T cell receptor (beta chain) was documented in a study of CD8 T cell repertoires and HIV-1 epitope variants. Germline CDR1 SGHTA, CDR2 FQGNSA. This CDR3 is 13 amino acids long. Trimming took off 4 bases at V and 4 bases at J, with 7 bases between the two ends. On the immunoSEQ platform, TCR beta CDR3s were sequenced at survey depth. TCRdb's copy holds only in-frame clones and misses some; the assay was immunoSEQ multiplex PCR. Among a few thousand clones listed, about three fifths were seen once. As regards this clone: What it binds is unknown.

Source material: cultured CD8+ T cells derived from PBMCs. This TCR came from a male donor with HIV. The V gene is TRBV7-2, the J gene TRBJ2-2; D may correspond to TRBD1 or TRBD2 (5 bases each). This CDR3 is CASSSGTTGELFF. The CDR3 region has the DNA TGTGCCAGCAGCTCAGGGACCACCGGGGAGCTGTTTTTT. Full variable domain (rest looked up from reference TRBV7-2 and TRBJ2-2): GAGVSQSPSNKVTEKGKDVELRCDPISGHTALYWYRQSLGQGLEFLIYFQGNSAPDKSGLPSDRFSAERTGGSVSTLTIQRTQQEDSAVYLCASSSGTTGELFFGEGSRLTVL.